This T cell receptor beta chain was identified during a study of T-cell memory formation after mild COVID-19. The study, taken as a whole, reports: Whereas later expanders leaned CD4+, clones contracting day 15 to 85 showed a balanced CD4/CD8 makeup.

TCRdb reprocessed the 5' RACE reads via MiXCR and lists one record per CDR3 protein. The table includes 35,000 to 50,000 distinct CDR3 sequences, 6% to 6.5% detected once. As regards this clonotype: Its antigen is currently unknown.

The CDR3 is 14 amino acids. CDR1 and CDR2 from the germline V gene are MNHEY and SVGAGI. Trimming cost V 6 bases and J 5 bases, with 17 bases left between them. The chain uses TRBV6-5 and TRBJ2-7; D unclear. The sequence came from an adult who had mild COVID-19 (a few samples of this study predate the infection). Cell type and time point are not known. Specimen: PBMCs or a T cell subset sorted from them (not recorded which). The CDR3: CASRSAGLRNEQYF. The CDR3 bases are TGTGCCAGCAGGTCAGCTGGCCTCCGAAACGAGCAGTACTTC.